The source of this T cell receptor (beta chain) is a study of spatial heterogeneity in lung cancer (dated by TCRdb to about 2019). General notes on the study: Donors were 65 to 85 patients with early-stage, untreated non-small cell lung cancer from the lung TRACERx cohort. Follow-up PBMC samples were sequenced whenever available, and the median time to follow-up was about 23 months after resection. Beta-chain transcripts were consistently detected in greater numbers than alpha-chain transcripts, which likely reflected higher beta-chain transcript abundance. In the raw uncorrected reads, each unique combination of TCR and UMI appeared more than ten times on average. In non-small cell lung cancer, the study quantitatively compared TCR alpha and beta repertoires across several tumor regions, matched nontumor lung, and blood. Nonsynonymous mutation counts, determined by whole-exome sequencing of tumor tissue, were related to TCR repertoire features. Both alpha and beta chains were TCR-sequenced in samples taken at surgery, namely 220 tumor regions, fewer than 80 matched nontumor lung samples and around 53 PBMC samples.

The sample's time point, from its label and the paper: blood at routine non-recurrence follow-up after resection. TCR sequencing used whole RNA extracted from tumor and nontumor lung tissue, or from cryopreserved PBMC samples, without cell sorting. Only patients with enough RNA available from two or more tumor regions were chosen for TCR sequencing. The library was built by means of 5' RACE. Data came from a NextSeq 500. In the TCR library protocol, a unique molecular identifier was attached to each TCR cDNA molecule so that PCR and sequencing errors could be corrected. From the authors' description of their analysis: TCR identification, UMI-based error correction and CDR3 extraction were all carried out with Decombinator tools. TCRs above a frequency of 2 per 1,000, corresponding to the top 1% of the tumor frequency distribution, were defined as expanded. Rényi diversity was computed with the R vegan package after subsampling each repertoire 100 times to 5,000 TCRs. CDR3 similarity networks were built from amino acid triplet string-kernel similarity, with CDR3s being connected when pairwise similarity was above 0.82. In-frame beta chains were kept once TCRdb had trimmed the public reads at Q25 with fastp and called clones with MiXCR. Identical CDR3 protein sequences are pooled into one entry, listed with their most common genes and DNA. The V and J calls here are based on TCRdb, not the publication. For this sample the table gives around 110,000 distinct CDR3 sequences, of which more than 10% were detected only once. The top ten clones comprise approximately 16% of the sample.

A distance of 16 bases separates the germline ends of V and J, which lose 7 bases and 1 base respectively. Reading from cysteine to phenylalanine, the CDR3 counts 15 amino acids. Here the CDR3 DNA is all that survives: 45 bases in frame from base 1. The CDR1 and CDR2 encoded by the germline V gene are SGHTA and FQGNSA. On the study overall, not on this receptor specifically: Ubiquitous expanded tumor TCRs were detected in blood more often at tumor resection than at routine follow-up. Comparisons of baseline and follow-up blood repertoires included only 14 patients. Confirming at a functional level the hypothesis that regional TCRs recognize regional mutations was considered to require additional single-cell paired TCR alpha and beta sequencing.

This clonotype was observed a few times. There is no known antigen for this receptor. No base quality information exists; no much larger clone differs at one position. The V and J genes are TRBV7-2 and TRBJ2-5; the D gene lacks a confident call. This TCR came from a male donor with early-stage non-small cell lung cancer. The specimen comprised PBMCs, sampled at follow-up. The nucleotide sequence reads TGTGCCAGCATCCTAAGTCCGCATCCCCAAGAGACCCAGTACTTC. Its protein product is CASILSPHPQETQYF. The full variable domain, with segments outside the CDR3 supplied by the reference TRBV7-2 and TRBJ2-5 proteins, appears as GAGVSQSPSNKVTEKGKDVELRCDPISGHTALYWYRQSLGQGLEFLIYFQGNSAPDKSGLPSDRFSAERTGGSVSTLTIQRTQQEDSAVYLCASILSPHPQETQYFGPGTRLLVL.